The 18 T cell receptor beta chains reported below all come from one sample, sequenced in a study of regulatory T cells in long-lasting Graves disease. Combining iRepertoire HTBI primers with Arm-PCR of CDR3 regions, the authors built TCR beta libraries. TCRdb reprocessed the multiplex PCR reads via MiXCR and lists one record per CDR3 protein. Among about 400,000 distinct CDR3 sequences, about 16% were seen once, and the ten largest hold 20% to 25%. Time point here: newly diagnosed GD, antithyroid drugs for less than 3 months. Following extraction of RNA from PBMCs, that RNA was used to make the TCR library. The data also belong to a second study, concerning T cells in Graves' hyperthyroidism and ophthalmopathy.

This material consisted of peripheral blood mononuclear cells (PBMCs), taken at new diagnosis, from a patient treated with antithyroid drugs. The source of these receptors is a woman aged 18-29 years with Graves disease.

This clonotype has a handful of counts. This rearrangement joins TRBV9 to TRBJ2-7; TRBD2 matches 8 bases. V dropped 4 bases and J dropped 8; count of bases not matched to a gene: 11. Germline CDR1 SGDLS, CDR2 YYNGEE. The CDR3 runs 14 residues. The CDR3 reads CASSPQAGAPQQYF. The CDR3 coding sequence is TGTGCCAGCAGCCCCCAAGCGGGAGCCCCCCAGCAGTACTTC. The full variable domain, its missing parts supplied by reference TRBV9 and TRBJ2-7, is DSGVTQTPKHLITATGQRVTLRCSPRSGDLSVYWYQQSLDQGLQFLIQYYNGEERAKGNILERFSAQQFPDLHSELNLSSLELGDSALYFCASSPQAGAPQQYFGPGTRLTVT.

There are many counts of this clonotype. The V gene is TRBV27, the J gene TRBJ1-4; D ambiguous. CDR1 and CDR2 (germline): MNHEY, SMNVEV (reference sequence). The CDR3 length is 16 residues. V lost 7 bases and J lost 7, with 22 bases in between. The CDR3 reads CASTLLLQKKIEKLFF. In DNA form, the CDR3 reads TGTGCCAGCACCCTCCTGTTACAGAAAAAGATTGAAAAACTGTTTTTT.

This clonotype was recorded at least ten times. This chain links TRBV6-2 or TRBV6-3 with TRBJ1-2; perhaps TRBD1 as D (5 bases). CDR3 size: 13 residues. Trimming pared 2 bases from V and 6 bases from J, leaving 10 bases between. Germline V gives CDR1 MNHEY, CDR2 SVGEGT. CDR3 coding DNA: TGTGCCAGCAGTTACGGCCAGGGTGATGGCTACACCTTC. Translated: CASSYGQGDGYTF.

This clonotype appeared a few times. The chain has TRBV15 and TRBJ1-3; D is unresolved. From germline, CDR1 is LNHNV and CDR2 YYDKDF (reference sequence). The CDR3 spans 13 residues. Trimming cost V 8 bases and J 2 bases, with 10 bases left between them. CDR3 sequence: CATGRMAGNTIYF. CDR3 nucleotide sequence: TGTGCCACCGGACGAATGGCTGGAAACACCATATATTTT. Drawing the rest from reference TRBV15 and TRBJ1-3, the complete variable domain is DAMVIQNPRYQVTQFGKPVTLSCSQTLNHNVMYWYQQKSSQAPKLLFHYYDKDFNNEADTPDNFQSRRPNTSFCFLDIRSPGLGDTAMYLCATGRMAGNTIYFGEGSWLTVV.

This clonotype has only a few counts. The chain is built from TRBV14 and TRBJ1-2; a possible D gene is TRBD1 (6 bases). Trimming took off 0 bases at V and 4 bases at J, with 18 bases between the two ends. The CDR3 runs to 17 residues. Per germline, CDR1 SGHDN and CDR2 FVKESK. The CDR3 loop reads CASSQDVAGAVLYGYTF. CDR3 coding DNA: TGTGCCAGCAGCCAAGATGTGGCAGGGGCCGTTCTCTATGGCTACACCTTC.

This chain uses TRBV28 with TRBJ2-7, with 12 positions matching TRBD2. Germline V gene sequence: CDR1 MDHEN, CDR2 SYDVKM. The CDR3 contains 16 residues. Trimming cost V 2 bases and J 3 bases; bases outside gene matches: 5. The CDR3 bases are TGTGCCAGCAGTTTACTAGCGGGAGGGCCTATCTACGAGCAGTACTTC. This encodes CASSLLAGGPIYEQYF.

In this sample, this clonotype turned up many times. The chain combines TRBV3-1 with TRBJ2-5; D possibly corresponds to TRBD2 (6 bases). The V end was cut by 4 bases, the J end by 5 bases, with 17 bases between. From germline, CDR1 is LGHDT and CDR2 YNNKEL (reference sequence). This CDR3 has 15 amino acids. CDR3 sequence: CASSPPASEGETQYF. CDR3 in DNA: TGTGCCAGCAGCCCCCCCGCTAGCGAGGGCGAGACCCAGTACTTC.

V is TRBV29-1 and J is TRBJ1-1, with 9 bases matching TRBD1. The ends lost 7 bases at V and 4 bases at J; junction bases unmatched: 7. CDR3 length: 13 amino acids. The germline V gene has CDR1 SQVTM and CDR2 ANQGSEA. CDR3 DNA sequence: TGCAGCGCCTACAGGGGGCAGAGCACTGAAGCTTTCTTT. It translates to CSAYRGQSTEAFF.

This clonotype has a handful of counts. The genes are TRBV2 and TRBJ1-3, with D perhaps TRBD1 (6 bases). This CDR3 region has 15 residues. Germline CDR1 SNHLY, CDR2 FYNNEI. The V end was cut by 5 bases, the J end by 5 bases, with 16 bases between. CDR3 sequence: CASSPSTDSRNTIYF. The CDR3 DNA follows: TGTGCCAGCAGTCCGAGTACGGACAGCCGAAACACCATATATTTT.

This clonotype was detected many times. The chain links TRBV30 to TRBJ1-2, with D uncertain. V was pared by 2 bases and J by 7 bases, with 11 bases between. Germline V lookup: CDR1 GTSNPN, CDR2 SVGIG (reference sequence). The length of the CDR3 is 12 residues. The chain's CDR3 is CAWSRGISGYTF. As DNA, the CDR3 is TGTGCCTGGAGTCGGGGTATTAGTGGCTACACCTTC.

About this clonotype: A much more abundant neighbour one base away suggests this may be a read error. The genes are TRBV5-1 and TRBJ2-2; 14 positions agree with TRBD2. In germline, CDR1 is SGHRS, CDR2 YFSETQ. The CDR3 runs 18 residues. V dropped 5 bases and J dropped 5; count of bases not matched to a gene: 11. This CDR3 is CASRSGLAGGVKTGELFF. In DNA, the CDR3 is TGCGCCAGCAGATCCGGACTAGCGGGGGGCGTGAAGACCGGGGAGCTGTTTTTT.

Remarks on this clonotype: At one end the junction does not follow the germline gene, possibly because of a read error. This sequence joins TRBV12-3 or TRBV12-4 and TRBJ2-7; 10 bases line up with TRBD2. The J call is in doubt because the DNA end fits TRBJ2-1 better. This CDR3 is built from 14 residues. This CDR3 reads CAGRKSGGGGEQFF. In nucleotides, the CDR3 is TGTGCCGGCAGGAAAAGCGGGGGGGGGGGTGAGCAGTTCTTC.

This clonotype occurred many times. The rearrangement joins TRBV11-3 to TRBJ2-1; D is possibly TRBD2 (6 bases). CDR1 and CDR2 (germline): SGHNT, YENEEA. The CDR3 is 15 amino acids. Between the trimmed V and J ends, which lost 5 bases and 7 bases, there was a span of 18 bases. CDR3 coding DNA: TGTGCCAGCAGCCCGCGGAGGGGAAAGTCTAATGAGCAGTTCTTC. Translation: CASSPRRGKSNEQFF.

This clonotype was counted a few times. The chain couples TRBV6-1 to TRBJ2-1; 8 bases are shared with TRBD1. The CDR3 spans 14 residues. In germline, CDR1 is MNHNS, CDR2 SASEGT. The V segment lost 3 bases and the J segment 7 bases; nucleotides outside the gene matches: 5. The CDR3 loop reads CASSDGGQGNEQFF. The DNA of the CDR3 is TGTGCCAGCAGTGACGGAGGACAGGGTAATGAGCAGTTCTTC.

The chain combines TRBV24-1 with TRBJ2-1; TRBD1 is a possible D gene (5 bases). CDR3 length: 14 residues. Germline values: CDR1 KGHDR, CDR2 SFDVKD. V was clipped by 9 bases and J by 0 bases, with 11 bases between them. CDR3 DNA: TGTGCCACCTGCGACAGCAGCTCCTACAATGAGCAGTTCTTC. Translation: CATCDSSSYNEQFF.

This clonotype was found a few times. The chain is built from TRBV5-1 and TRBJ2-5; D is uncertain. Germline-derived CDR1 and CDR2 are SGHRS and YFSETQ. The CDR3 has 14 amino acids. Between the trimmed V and J ends, which lost 2 bases and 5 bases, there was a span of 13 bases. The CDR3 loop is CASSFNGPMETQYF. The CDR3 region has the DNA TGCGCCAGCAGCTTTAACGGGCCAATGGAGACCCAGTACTTC.

The chain couples TRBV19 to TRBJ1-1, with D perhaps matching TRBD1 (6 bases). The CDR3 consists of 13 residues. V was cut by 6 bases and J by 5 bases, with 13 bases left in between. Per the germline V gene, CDR1 is LNHDA and CDR2 is SQIVND (reference sequence). The CDR3 reads CASREQGRTEAFF. CDR3 sequence (DNA): TGTGCCAGTAGGGAACAGGGTAGAACTGAAGCTTTCTTT.

The chain is built from TRBV20-1 and TRBJ2-7; 11 bases align to TRBD2. The V gene end was trimmed by 3 bases and the J gene end by 6 bases; junction bases not matched to a gene: 7. Germline V gene data show CDR1 as DFQATT and CDR2 as SNEGSKA (reference sequence). The CDR3 is 14 residues long. CDR3 nucleotides: TGCAGTGCTAGTGGGGCTAGCGGGAGGACCGAGCAGTACTTC. Encoded protein: CSASGASGRTEQYF.